Following are 32 T cell receptor beta chains from one sample sequenced in a study of T cell clonotyping in hematopoietic cell transplantation. Clones were sequenced by immunoSEQ multiplex PCR, and TCRdb holds only the in-frame ones, with some missing. The table shows about 3,500 clones, with under 80% occurring only once. The specimen comprised peripheral blood mononuclear cells, sampled 30 days after allogeneic stem cell transplant. Receptors were obtained from a male patient aged 35-50 years who had an allogeneic stem cell transplant from an unrelated donor, so the T cells may come from the graft donor. Some clones in this sample may be carry-over from other donors' samples.

V gene TRBV29-1 combines with J gene TRBJ1-6; tentative D call: TRBD1 (5 bases). This CDR3 is built from 12 residues. Trimming stripped 6 bases from V and 8 bases from J, with 11 bases between. Germline V gives CDR1 SQVTM, CDR2 ANQGSEA. CDR3 amino acids: CSVRDGHSPLHF. The DNA for the CDR3 is TGCAGCGTACGGGACGGTCATTCACCCCTCCACTTT. Full variable domain (rest looked up from reference TRBV29-1 and TRBJ1-6): SAVISQKPSRDICQRGTSLTIQCQVDSQVTMMFWYRQQPGQSLTLIATANQGSEATYESGFVIDKFPISRPNLTFSTLTVSNMSPEDSSIYLCSVRDGHSPLHFGNGTRLTVT.

Only one count was recorded for this clone. The chain uses TRBV7-3 and TRBJ2-5; D unresolved. The CDR3 has 13 amino acids. The V end was cut by 1 base, the J end by 5 bases, with 8 bases between. Germline lookup yields CDR1 SGHTA and CDR2 FQGTGA. The CDR3 DNA reads TGTGCCAGCAGCTTAAAAATATACGAGACCCAGTACTTC. This sequence encodes CASSLKIYETQYF. Looking up the rest from reference TRBV7-3 and TRBJ2-5 gives the full variable domain: GAGVSQTPSNKVTEKGKYVELRCDPISGHTALYWYRQSLGQGPEFLIYFQGTGAADDSGLPNDRFFAVRPEGSVSTLKIQRTERGDSAVYLCASSLKIYETQYFGPGTRLLVL.

Regarding this clone: One junction end disagrees with the germline gene, perhaps due to a read error. The chain has TRBV5-8 and TRBJ2-2; D possibly matches TRBD1 or TRBD2 (5 bases each). The CDR3 is 15 amino acids. Germline CDR1 reads SGHTS; CDR2 reads YDEGEE. The CDR3 is CASRLGEGFGGELFF. In DNA form, the CDR3 reads TGTGCCAGCAGGTTGGGGGAAGGGTTCGGCGGGGAGCTGTTTTTT. Using reference TRBV5-8 and TRBJ2-2 for the parts outside the CDR3, the full variable domain is EAGVTQSPTHLIKTRGQQATLRCSPISGHTSVYWYQQALGLGLQFLLWYDEGEERNRGNFPPRFSGRQFPNYSSELNVNALELEDSALYLCASRLGEGFGGELFFGEGSRLTVL.

The count of this clone is one. The chain carries TRBV5-1 and TRBJ1-1; TRBD1 is a possible D gene (5 bases). The CDR3 spans 15 residues. Germline V lookup: CDR1 SGHRS, CDR2 YFSETQ. Deletions cut 0 bases from V and 1 base from J, with 10 bases between. The CDR3 region is CASSLVPGGNTEAFF. DNA for the CDR3: TGCGCCAGCAGCTTGGTACCCGGGGGGAACACTGAAGCTTTCTTT.

The chain joins TRBV19 to TRBJ1-1; D is unresolved. Germline V gene lookup returns CDR1 LNHDA and CDR2 SQIVND (reference sequence). The CDR3 is made up of 11 amino acids. The ends were cut back, 3 bases at V and 6 bases at J, with 5 bases in the middle. CDR3 sequence reads: CASSMTSEAFF. The DNA of the CDR3 is TGTGCCAGTAGTATGACTTCTGAAGCTTTCTTT.

V gene TRBV5-6 combines with J gene TRBJ1-4; D is unclear. Per germline, CDR1 SGHDT and CDR2 YYEEEE. CDR3 length: 12 amino acids. Trimming pared 4 bases from V and 7 bases from J, leaving 8 bases between. Here the CDR3 reads CASSLRSEKLFF. The CDR3 DNA reads as TGTGCCAGCAGCCTTCGGAGTGAAAAACTGTTTTTT.

The J gene is TRBJ1-1, the V gene TRBV28; unclear D gene. With 2 bases removed from V and 7 bases from J, the gap between germline ends came to 11 bases. Germline loops: CDR1 MDHEN, CDR2 SYDVKM. The CDR3 sequence is 13 residues long. CDR3 DNA sequence: TGTGCCAGCAGTTTAAGGTCTTGGGGTGAAGCTTTCTTT. Translating gives CASSLRSWGEAFF. The entire variable domain, with the rest obtained from reference TRBV28 and TRBJ1-1, is as follows: DVKVTQSSRYLVKRTGEKVFLECVQDMDHENMFWYRQDPGLGLRLIYFSYDVKMKEKGDIPEGYSVSREKKERFSLILESASTNQTSMYLCASSLRSWGEAFFGQGTRLTVV.

This chain uses TRBV7-2 with TRBJ2-7, with 9 nucleotides matching TRBD2. Trimming took 1 base from V and 4 from J; bases not matched to a gene: 17. This CDR3 region has 19 residues. Germline CDR1 and CDR2: SGHTA and FQGNSA. This CDR3 reads CASSLVAQMMRGGGYEQYF. DNA for the CDR3: TGTGCCAGCAGCTTAGTGGCGCAGATGATGCGGGGGGGCGGGTACGAGCAGTACTTC.

The V call is TRBV6-1, the J call TRBJ2-5, with D hard to call. CDR3 length: 13 amino acids. Per germline, CDR1 MNHNS and CDR2 SASEGT. V was pared by 2 bases and J by 4 bases, with 8 bases between. CDR3 coding DNA: TGTGCCAGCAGTGAAACTACAAGAGAGACCCAGTACTTC. It is translated as CASSETTRETQYF.

The chain couples TRBV18 to TRBJ1-5, with D hard to call. Between the trimmed V and J ends, which lost 5 bases and 7 bases, there was a span of 12 bases. This CDR3 contains 13 residues. The germline gives CDR1 KGHSH, CDR2 LQKENI. CDR3 loop: CASSSAPSQPQHF. CDR3 sequence (DNA): TGTGCCAGCTCATCAGCACCGTCGCAGCCCCAGCATTTT.

This chain links TRBV5-1 with TRBJ1-3; D is unresolved. Germline lookup yields CDR1 SGHRS and CDR2 YFSETQ. Trimming cost V 1 base and J 1 base, with 12 bases left between them. The CDR3 is made up of 16 amino acids. The CDR3 region is CASSLIGQQSGNTIYF. Written as DNA, the CDR3 is TGCGCCAGCAGCTTGATAGGGCAGCAGTCTGGAAACACCATATATTTT. The variable domain in full, completed from reference TRBV5-1 and TRBJ1-3, reads KAGVTQTPRYLIKTRGQQVTLSCSPISGHRSVSWYQQTPGQGLQFLFEYFSETQRNKGNFPGRFSGRQFSNSRSEMNVSTLELGDSALYLCASSLIGQQSGNTIYFGEGSWLTVV.

This chain connects TRBV19 to TRBJ1-2; a weak D match, TRBD1 (5 bases). Germline CDR1 is LNHDA and CDR2 is SQIVND (reference sequence). The CDR3 length is 14 residues. The germline V and J ends were trimmed by 9 bases and 1 base, with 15 bases remaining between them. As DNA, the CDR3 is TGTGCCAGCAGGGACCAGCAGGGTAACTATGGCTACACCTTC. Protein: CASRDQQGNYGYTF.

This clone came up a few times. V and J are TRBV5-4 and TRBJ1-6, with a weak D call TRBD1 (5 bases). The germline gives CDR1 SGHNT, CDR2 YYREEE (reference sequence). This CDR3 region has 16 residues. Trimming pared 4 bases from V and 11 bases from J, leaving 22 bases between. The CDR3 DNA reads as TGTGCCAGCAGCCTAACCGGGACCTCCTTTTCGCCACCCCTCCACTTT. Encoded protein: CASSLTGTSFSPPLHF.

The CDR3 here is CASSFDRRSYEQYF. CDR3 bases: TGCGCCAGCAGCTTCGACAGGCGCTCCTACGAGCAGTACTTC. The rearrangement uses TRBV5-1 and TRBJ2-7; TRBD1 might be the D (6 bases). The CDR3 has 14 residues. Germline V gene lookup returns CDR1 SGHRS and CDR2 YFSETQ. Trimming cost V 2 bases and J 0 bases, with 9 bases left between them.

V is TRBV10-3 and J is TRBJ2-7, with D tentatively TRBD1 or TRBD2 (5 bases each). Germline-derived CDR1 and CDR2 are ENHRY and SYGVKD. The CDR3 is 13 amino acids. CDR3 in amino acids: CAISEGGRYEQHV. The CDR3 nucleotides read TGTGCCATCAGTGAGGGGGGACGCTACGAGCAGCACGTC.

As DNA, the CDR3 is TGTGCCAGCAGCTCCCGCTACAGGGAGGAGACCCAGTACTTC. Protein: CASSSRYREETQYF. The chain recombines TRBV7-2 with TRBJ2-5; possible D gene TRBD1, 6 bases. CDR1 is SGHTA and CDR2 is FQGNSA in the germline V gene. The germline V and J ends were trimmed by 4 bases and 5 bases, with 14 bases remaining between them. The CDR3 consists of 14 residues.

This clone was recorded a few times. This chain joins TRBV11-2 and TRBJ2-7; D perhaps matches TRBD1 (6 bases). Trimming stripped 5 bases from V and 6 bases from J, with 17 bases between. CDR1 SGHAT and CDR2 FQNNGV come from the germline V gene. The CDR3 length is 14 residues. The CDR3 sequence is CASSLQTGLTEQYF. The CDR3, as DNA: TGTGCCAGCAGCCTCCAGACAGGATTGACCGAGCAGTACTTC.

This clone appeared once. The gene calls are TRBV11-3 and TRBJ2-7; D unresolved. The ends were cut back, 5 bases at V and 7 bases at J, with 18 bases in the middle. Germline V gene lookup returns CDR1 SGHNT and CDR2 YENEEA. The CDR3 loop spans 14 amino acids. This chain's CDR3 is CASSPQNTVEEQYF. As DNA, the CDR3 is TGTGCCAGCAGCCCTCAGAATACCGTCGAGGAGCAGTACTTC.

The chain joins TRBV30 to TRBJ1-2; D may be TRBD1 (5 bases). Trimming pared 1 base from V and 4 bases from J, leaving 13 bases between. This CDR3 spans 14 amino acids. The germline gives CDR1 GTSNPN, CDR2 SVGIG (reference sequence). The DNA of the CDR3 is TGTGCCTGGAGTGAGAGGGGCAGGTCCTATGGCTACACCTTC. It encodes CAWSERGRSYGYTF.

This sequence joins TRBV6-5 and TRBJ1-1; D is unresolved. The germline gives CDR1 MNHEY, CDR2 SVGAGI. This CDR3 has 15 amino acids. Trimming took 0 bases from V and 4 from J, leaving 12 bases between them. The CDR3 DNA reads TGTGCCAGCAGTTACTCGTGGCAGCCCTTCACTGAAGCTTTCTTT. This translates into CASSYSWQPFTEAFF.

The chain couples TRBV9 to TRBJ2-1; 14 positions agree with TRBD2. This CDR3 region has 19 residues. The ends lost 6 bases at V and 4 bases at J; junction bases unmatched: 15. The germline V gene encodes CDR1 SGDLS and CDR2 YYNGEE. The CDR3 here is CASNTGTSGGPGFYNEQFF. The CDR3 DNA reads as TGTGCCAGCAACACCGGGACTAGCGGGGGCCCGGGGTTTTACAATGAGCAGTTCTTC.

V usage is TRBV30 and J usage is TRBJ2-4, with TRBD2 as a possible D gene (5 bases). The V and J ends lost 2 bases and 7 bases respectively, with 9 bases between them. CDR3 size: 12 residues. Germline V gives CDR1 GTSNPN, CDR2 SVGIG (reference sequence). CDR3: CAWSTLGNIQYF. In DNA form, the CDR3 reads TGTGCCTGGAGTACACTAGGTAACATTCAGTACTTC.

This chain connects TRBV5-6 to TRBJ2-7; D is unresolved. The V gene lost 0 bases and the J gene lost 2 bases, with 12 bases spanning the gap. The germline V gene encodes CDR1 SGHDT and CDR2 YYEEEE. The length of the CDR3 is 15 residues. The CDR3 spells CASSLEFPRTYEQYF. As DNA, the CDR3 is TGTGCCAGCAGCTTGGAGTTCCCGCGAACCTACGAGCAGTACTTC.

The V gene is TRBV4-1, the J gene TRBJ2-2; D might be TRBD1 (7 bases). The V end was cut by 3 bases, the J end by 4 bases, with 12 bases between. There are 15 residues in the CDR3. Germline CDR1 MGHRA, CDR2 YSYEKL. The CDR3 nucleotides are TGCGCCAGCAGCCAGAGACAGGGAGGCACCGGGGAGCTGTTTTTT. Translating it yields CASSQRQGGTGELFF.

This clone was seen a handful of times. V gene TRBV5-1 combines with J gene TRBJ2-7; D unresolved. The CDR3 spans 12 residues. Germline CDR1 and CDR2: SGHRS and YFSETQ. Deletions cut 5 bases from V and 2 bases from J, with 8 bases between. The CDR3, as DNA: TGCGCCAGCAGGACGGAAGCCTACGAGCAGTACTTC. Protein product: CASRTEAYEQYF.

This clone has only one observation. CDR3 protein: CASKDRRTHSNQPQHF. Here the CDR3 DNA reads TGTGCCAGTAAGGACAGGAGGACTCATAGCAATCAGCCCCAGCATTTT. J is TRBJ1-5 and V is TRBV19; 7 bases align to TRBD1. Germline-derived CDR1 and CDR2 are LNHDA and SQIVND (reference sequence). Trimming removed 7 bases from V and 0 bases from J; junction bases left unmatched: 9. The CDR3 extends over 16 amino acids.

V usage is TRBV5-1 and J usage is TRBJ1-3; no clear D. The V end was cut by 5 bases, the J end by 0 bases, with 9 bases between. The CDR3 length is 14 residues. CDR1 is SGHRS, CDR2 YFSETQ, per germline. The CDR3 DNA is TGCGCCAGCAGTGAGCTTTACTCTGGAAACACCATATATTTT. It codes for CASSELYSGNTIYF.

The CDR3 DNA reads TGTGCCAGCAGCCAAGACGGGTCGCGTCCTCACTACGAGCAGTACTTC. As protein: CASSQDGSRPHYEQYF. V usage is TRBV4-2 and J usage is TRBJ2-7; D gene uncertain. V dropped 0 bases and J dropped 3 bases, with 15 bases sitting between them. Germline CDR1 LGHNA, CDR2 YNFKEQ. This CDR3 is built from 16 residues.

This chain joins TRBV5-1 and TRBJ1-2; tentatively, D is TRBD1 (5 bases). The V end was cut by 0 bases, the J end by 3 bases, with 9 bases between. Per germline, CDR1 SGHRS and CDR2 YFSETQ. The CDR3 is made up of 14 amino acids. CDR3 region: CASSLEQDDYGYTF. The CDR3 DNA is TGCGCCAGCAGCTTGGAACAGGATGACTATGGCTACACCTTC. The whole variable domain, filled in from reference TRBV5-1 and TRBJ1-2, reads KAGVTQTPRYLIKTRGQQVTLSCSPISGHRSVSWYQQTPGQGLQFLFEYFSETQRNKGNFPGRFSGRQFSNSRSEMNVSTLELGDSALYLCASSLEQDDYGYTFGSGTRLTVV.

The chain links TRBV30 to TRBJ1-2, with a possible D match to TRBD1 (6 bases). Looked up from germline, CDR1 is GTSNPN and CDR2 is SVGIG (reference sequence). The CDR3 totals 12 residues. Trimming removed 4 bases from V and 10 bases from J, with 16 bases in between. CDR3 protein: CAWTGGAKAYTF. DNA of the CDR3: TGTGCCTGGACCGGGGGGGCAAAAGCCTACACCTTC.

In this sample, this clone turned up a few times. J is TRBJ1-4 and V is TRBV18; D is uncertain. Between the trimmed V and J ends, which lost 5 bases and 2 bases, there was a span of 15 bases. Per germline, CDR1 KGHSH and CDR2 LQKENI. The CDR3 has 16 amino acids. The CDR3: CASSASEGSTNEKLFF. CDR3 coding DNA: TGTGCCAGCTCAGCCTCCGAGGGATCGACTAATGAAAAACTGTTTTTT.

In this sample, this clone turned up a few times. The V call is TRBV7-3, the J call TRBJ2-3, with 12 bases identical to TRBD2. The germline CDR1 and CDR2 sequences are SGHTA and FQGTGA. CDR3 length: 16 residues. Losses at the gene ends were 3 bases for V and 4 bases for J; bases not matched to a gene: 5. As DNA, the CDR3 is TGTGCCAGCAGCTTGACTAGCGGGGGTTCGGCAGATACGCAGTATTTT. It specifies CASSLTSGGSADTQYF.